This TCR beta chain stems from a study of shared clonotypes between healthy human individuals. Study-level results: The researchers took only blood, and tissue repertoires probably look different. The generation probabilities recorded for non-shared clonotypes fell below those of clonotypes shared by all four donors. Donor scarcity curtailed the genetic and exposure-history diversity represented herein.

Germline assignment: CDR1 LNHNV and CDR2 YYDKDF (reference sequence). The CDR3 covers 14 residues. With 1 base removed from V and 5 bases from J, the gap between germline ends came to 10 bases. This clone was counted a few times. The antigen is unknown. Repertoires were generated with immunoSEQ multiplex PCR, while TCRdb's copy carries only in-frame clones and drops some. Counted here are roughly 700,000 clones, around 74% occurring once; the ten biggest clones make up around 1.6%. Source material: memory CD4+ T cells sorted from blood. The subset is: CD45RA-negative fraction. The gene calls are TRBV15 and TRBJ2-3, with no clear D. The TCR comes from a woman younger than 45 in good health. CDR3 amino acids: CATSRAIAEDTQYF. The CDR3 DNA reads TGTGCCACCAGCAGAGCCATCGCGGAAGATACGCAGTATTTT.